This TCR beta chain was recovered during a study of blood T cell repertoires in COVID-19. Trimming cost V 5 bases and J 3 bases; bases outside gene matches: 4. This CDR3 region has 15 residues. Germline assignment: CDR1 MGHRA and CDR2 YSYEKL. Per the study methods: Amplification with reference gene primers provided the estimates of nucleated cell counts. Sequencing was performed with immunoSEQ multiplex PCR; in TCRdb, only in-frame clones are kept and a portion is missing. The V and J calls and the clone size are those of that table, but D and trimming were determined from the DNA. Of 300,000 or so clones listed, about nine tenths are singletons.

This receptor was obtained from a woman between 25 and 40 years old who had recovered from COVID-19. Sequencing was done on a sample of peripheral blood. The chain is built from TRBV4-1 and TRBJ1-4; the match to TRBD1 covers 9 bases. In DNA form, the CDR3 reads TGCGCCAGCAGCACAAGACAGGGGGCTAATGAAAAACTGTTTTTT. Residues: CASSTRQGANEKLFF.